A single sample is the source of the 8 T cell receptor beta chains below, sequenced in a study of shared clonotypes between healthy human individuals (dated by TCRdb to 2020 to 2022). The library was built by means of the immunoSEQ multiplex PCR assay. TCRdb obtained this table from immuneACCESS and retained in-frame rearrangements with V and J assigned. These tables miss some clones; where compared with another copy, unresolved V genes account for less than half of the shortfall, and the remainder is unexplained. This sample gives about 680,000 clones in total; about 91% of them show up just once. Jointly, the top ten make up 24% of the sample. CD8 naive samples consisted of CD45RO-negative cells that were positively selected for CCR7, yielding a CD45RA+CCR7+ population without TemRA cells. Sequencing was done on a sample of naive CD8+ T cells sorted from blood. The cell subset or site tag for this specimen amounts to: CD45RA+CCR7+. These receptors all come from a man aged 25 to 45 in good health.

V is TRBV5-1 and J is TRBJ1-1; 9 positions match TRBD1. The germline V gene encodes CDR1 SGHRS and CDR2 YFSETQ. V shed 2 bases and J 4 bases; nucleotides not matched to a gene: 6. This CDR3 comprises 15 residues. The CDR3 DNA reads as TGCGCCAGCAGCTTTACAGGGGGCATGGCCACTGAAGCTTTCTTT. This sequence encodes CASSFTGGMATEAFF. Looking up the rest from reference TRBV5-1 and TRBJ1-1 gives the full variable domain: KAGVTQTPRYLIKTRGQQVTLSCSPISGHRSVSWYQQTPGQGLQFLFEYFSETQRNKGNFPGRFSGRQFSNSRSEMNVSTLELGDSALYLCASSFTGGMATEAFFGQGTRLTVV.

This clone was observed a single time. The V gene is TRBV6-1, the J gene TRBJ2-7; 7 bases match TRBD2. CDR1 MNHNS and CDR2 SASEGT come from the germline V gene. J gave up 2 bases and V 0 bases, and 4 bases lay outside the gene matches. This CDR3 comprises 15 residues. In nucleotides, the CDR3 is TGTGCCAGCAGTGAAGCTAGCGGGTACCCCTACGAGCAGTACTTC. It translates to CASSEASGYPYEQYF.

The chain joins TRBV19 to TRBJ2-7; D may be TRBD1 (6 bases). From germline, CDR1 is LNHDA and CDR2 SQIVND (reference sequence). CDR3 size: 14 residues. V was pared by 3 bases and J by 2 bases, with 11 bases between. The CDR3 DNA sequence: TGTGCCAGTAGTATGAGGACAGAAACCTACGAGCAGTACTTC. Its translation: CASSMRTETYEQYF.

This clone occurred once. The CDR3 loop reads CASNTQGSAFYEQYF. The CDR3 nucleotides read TGTGCCAGCAACACACAAGGGTCCGCATTCTACGAGCAGTACTTC. The genes are TRBV28 and TRBJ2-7, with D unclear. Trimming pared 7 bases from V and 3 bases from J, leaving 19 bases between. The CDR3 covers 15 residues. Germline V CDR1 and CDR2: MDHEN, SYDVKM.

The chain recombines TRBV28 with TRBJ1-4; 9 bases line up with TRBD1. Looked up from germline, CDR1 is MDHEN and CDR2 is SYDVKM. The CDR3 is 18 amino acids. V lost 4 bases to trimming and J lost 8 bases; unmatched junction nucleotides: 17. The CDR3 DNA sequence: TGTGCCAGCAGTTCAAGTGGTTGGGGACAGGGACAATCCGAAAAACTGTTTTTT. Translating it yields CASSSSGWGQGQSEKLFF. Filled out from reference TRBV28 and TRBJ1-4, the complete variable domain reads DVKVTQSSRYLVKRTGEKVFLECVQDMDHENMFWYRQDPGLGLRLIYFSYDVKMKEKGDIPEGYSVSREKKERFSLILESASTNQTSMYLCASSSSGWGQGQSEKLFFGSGTQLSVL.

The rearrangement links TRBV29-1 to TRBJ2-3, with TRBD2 matching over 8 bases. Germline V lookup: CDR1 SQVTM, CDR2 ANQGSEA. The CDR3 totals 15 residues. Trimming at V came to 3 bases and at J to 3 bases, leaving 8 bases not matched to a gene. CDR3 region: CSVDRAGVSTDTQYF. In DNA form, the CDR3 reads TGCAGCGTTGACCGAGCGGGAGTTAGTACAGATACGCAGTATTTT.

The chain links TRBV5-6 to TRBJ2-7, with D perhaps matching TRBD1 or TRBD2 (5 bases each). Germline CDR1 reads SGHDT; CDR2 reads YYEEEE. The CDR3 sequence is 13 residues long. Deletions cut 3 bases from V and 0 bases from J, with 7 bases between. The CDR3 sequence: CASSSGTSYEQYF. CDR3 coding DNA: TGTGCCAGCAGCTCCGGGACCTCCTACGAGCAGTACTTC. The complete variable domain, with remaining parts taken from reference TRBV5-6 and TRBJ2-7, reads DAGVTQSPTHLIKTRGQQVTLRCSPKSGHDTVSWYQQALGQGPQFIFQYYEEEERQRGNFPDRFSGHQFPNYSSELNVNALLLGDSALYLCASSSGTSYEQYFGPGTRLTVT.

V usage is TRBV10-3 and J usage is TRBJ2-1; 8 nucleotides match TRBD2. The length of the CDR3 is 14 residues. The germline V gene has CDR1 ENHRY and CDR2 SYGVKD. The trim removed 8 bases at V and 6 bases at J, leaving 9 bases unmatched. The CDR3 loop reads CAIGVAGRPNEQFF. The CDR3 region has the DNA TGTGCCATCGGCGTAGCGGGACGTCCCAATGAGCAGTTCTTC.